This TCR beta chain was sequenced for a study of cytomegalovirus exposure and HLA in healthy donors. Study results and limitations: Three CMV-associated chains were confirmed in vitro to be specific for CMV antigens. TCR beta chains numbering under 200 were designated cytomegalovirus-associated. It was taken for granted in presence/absence analyses that sequencing depth across donors was roughly uniform.

After removal of 4 bases from V and 6 bases from J, the junction contained 6 bases not matched to a gene. The length of the CDR3 is 14 residues. Germline V gene lookup returns CDR1 SGDLS and CDR2 YYNGEE. Concerning this clone itself: Its antigen is currently unknown.

The PCR contained 60 Vbeta and 13 Jbeta primers. Method: immunoSEQ multiplex PCR; TCRdb's copy keeps in-frame clones and lacks some. The data show tens of thousands of clones, approximately 80% seen once. The chain employs TRBV9 and TRBJ2-3; 9 bases match TRBD1. The receptor comes from a man between 18 and 29 years old in good health and CMV-seropositive. Sequencing was performed on PBMCs. Written as DNA, the CDR3 is TGTGCCAGCAGCTTCCGGGACAGGGAGGATACGCAGTATTTT. It translates to CASSFRDREDTQYF.